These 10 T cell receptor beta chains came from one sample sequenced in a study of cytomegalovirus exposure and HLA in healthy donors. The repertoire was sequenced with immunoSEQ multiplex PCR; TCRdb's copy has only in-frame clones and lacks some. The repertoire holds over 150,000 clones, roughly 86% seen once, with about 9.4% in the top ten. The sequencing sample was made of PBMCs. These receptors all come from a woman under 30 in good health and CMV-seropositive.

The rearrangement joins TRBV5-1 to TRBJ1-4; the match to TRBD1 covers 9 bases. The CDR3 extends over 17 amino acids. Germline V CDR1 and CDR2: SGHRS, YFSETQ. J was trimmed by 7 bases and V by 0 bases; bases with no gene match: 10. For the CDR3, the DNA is TGCGCCAGCAGCTTGGTCCCGGGACAGGGCGGGAGTGAAAAACTGTTTTTT. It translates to CASSLVPGQGGSEKLFF.

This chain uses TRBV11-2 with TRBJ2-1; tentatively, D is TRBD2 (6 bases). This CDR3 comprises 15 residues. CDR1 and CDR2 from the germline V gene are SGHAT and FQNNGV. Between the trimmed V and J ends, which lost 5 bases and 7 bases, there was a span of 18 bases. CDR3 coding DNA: TGTGCCAGCAGCCCCTCCCCGACTAGGATGAATGAGCAGTTCTTC. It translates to CASSPSPTRMNEQFF.

CDR3 residues: CASSSGSGGANVLTF. The CDR3 nucleotides are TGTGCCAGCAGCTCGGGATCTGGGGGGGCCAACGTCCTGACTTTC. The rearrangement uses TRBV7-3 and TRBJ2-6; D is possibly TRBD2 (5 bases). The CDR3 loop spans 15 amino acids. Trimming removed 4 bases from V and 4 bases from J, with 11 bases in between. Germline values: CDR1 SGHTA, CDR2 FQGTGA.

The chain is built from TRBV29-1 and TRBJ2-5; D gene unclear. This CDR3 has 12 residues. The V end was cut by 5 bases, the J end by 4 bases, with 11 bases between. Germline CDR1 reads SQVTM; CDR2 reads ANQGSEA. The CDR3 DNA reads TGCAGCGTTCTCTCTCAGGTAGAGACCCAGTACTTC. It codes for CSVLSQVETQYF. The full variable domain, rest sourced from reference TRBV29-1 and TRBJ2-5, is SAVISQKPSRDICQRGTSLTIQCQVDSQVTMMFWYRQQPGQSLTLIATANQGSEATYESGFVIDKFPISRPNLTFSTLTVSNMSPEDSSIYLCSVLSQVETQYFGPGTRLLVL.

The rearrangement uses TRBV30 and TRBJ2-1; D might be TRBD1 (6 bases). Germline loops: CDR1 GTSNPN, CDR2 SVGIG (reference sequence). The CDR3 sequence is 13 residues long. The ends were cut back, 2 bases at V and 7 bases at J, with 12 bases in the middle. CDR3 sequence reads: CAWSRWGLNEQFF. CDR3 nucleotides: TGTGCCTGGAGTCGGTGGGGGCTGAATGAGCAGTTCTTC.

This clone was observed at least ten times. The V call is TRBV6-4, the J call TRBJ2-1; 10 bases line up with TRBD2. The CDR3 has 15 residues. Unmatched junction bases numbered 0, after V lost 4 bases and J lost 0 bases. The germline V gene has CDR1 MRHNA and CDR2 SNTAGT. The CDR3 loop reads CASSGTSGSYNEQFF. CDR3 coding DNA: TGTGCCAGCAGTGGGACTAGCGGCTCCTACAATGAGCAGTTCTTC.

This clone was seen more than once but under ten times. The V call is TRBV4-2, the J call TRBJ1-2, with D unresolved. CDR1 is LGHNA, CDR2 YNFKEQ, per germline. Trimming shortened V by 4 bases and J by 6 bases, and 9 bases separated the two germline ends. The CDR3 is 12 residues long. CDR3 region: CASSPGTDGYTF. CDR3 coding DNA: TGTGCCAGCAGCCCCGGAACAGATGGCTACACCTTC.

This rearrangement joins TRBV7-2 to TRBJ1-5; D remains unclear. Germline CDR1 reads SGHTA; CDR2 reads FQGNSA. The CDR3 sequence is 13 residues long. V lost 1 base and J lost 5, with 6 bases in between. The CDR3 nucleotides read TGTGCCAGCAGCTTAGGTTACTATCAGCCCCAGCATTTT. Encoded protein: CASSLGYYQPQHF.

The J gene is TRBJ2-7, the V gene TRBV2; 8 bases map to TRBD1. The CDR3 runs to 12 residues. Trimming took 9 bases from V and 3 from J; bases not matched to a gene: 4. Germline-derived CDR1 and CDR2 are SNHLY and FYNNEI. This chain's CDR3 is CASRDRLYEQYF. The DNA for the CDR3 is TGTGCCAGTCGGGACAGGCTCTACGAGCAGTACTTC.

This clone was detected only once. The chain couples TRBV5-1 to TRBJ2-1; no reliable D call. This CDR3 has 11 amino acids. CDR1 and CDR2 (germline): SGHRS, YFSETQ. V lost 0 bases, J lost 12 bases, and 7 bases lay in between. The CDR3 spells CASSLELAQFF. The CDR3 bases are TGCGCCAGCAGCTTGGAGTTGGCGCAGTTCTTC.